Here is one T cell receptor beta chain with its context. The clone's antigen remains unknown. Base qualities are not recorded, but no much larger clone differs from it by a single base. Including cysteine and phenylalanine, the CDR3 has 13 amino acids. Only CDR3 DNA is held: 39 bases, read in frame from base 1. Ends trimmed: V by 4 bases, J by 4 bases; bases unmatched to a gene: 7. Taken from the germline V gene, the CDR1 and CDR2 loops are SQVTM and ANQGSEA. Read against the paper, the sample's time point label means: baseline before oral tofacitinib. Lesional scalp punch biopsies and peripheral blood were obtained from alopecia areata patients. After PBMCs were isolated by density centrifugation and stained for CD3, CD4 and CD8, a FACSAria was used to sort CD4+ and CD8+ T cells. This record belongs to a study of CD8+ T cells in alopecia areata (dated by TCRdb to between 2017 and 2018). Turning to the overall study: Treated patients were enrolled in an open-label pilot trial of oral tofacitinib at 5 to 10 mg twice daily for moderate-to-severe alopecia areata. RNA came from the PAXgene miRNA kit for fixed scalp, the miRNeasy kit for PBMCs, and the RNeasy kit for mouse skin. Patients on tofacitinib were biopsied at baseline and after 4 and 24 weeks of treatment, and several of the patients also had a later scalp biopsy. High-throughput TCRbeta sequencing was used to examine T cell clonal expansion in alopecia areata in both the C3H/HeJ mouse model and human patients. Patients stayed on tofacitinib for 6 to 18 months and then had 6 months of follow-up off drug so that delayed response and recurrence could be assessed. Scalp clonality was compared across normal scalp (n=4), patchy alopecia areata scalp (n=8), and alopecia totalis/universalis scalp (n=8). Scalp tissue and sorted CD4+ and CD8+ peripheral blood T cells from patchy and totalis/universalis alopecia areata patients and from healthy controls were covered by human TCRbeta sequencing. immunoSEQ multiplex PCR using 35 Vbeta forward primers and 13 Jbeta reverse primers was used to amplify TCRbeta CDR3 regions. The full study reports these points: Compared with normal scalp, lesional scalp, particularly in alopecia totalis/universalis, had higher clonality and more expanded CD8+ clones, which suggests antigenic drive. Unlike mouse skin, where gammadelta T cells dominate, normal human skin contains resident alphabeta T cells that get sequenced too, which complicates analysis of the scalp TCR repertoire. Shared TCR sequences between patients were less evident than in mice, which may be partly attributable to HLA diversity in the patient population.

Receptors were amplified or captured by the immunoSEQ multiplex PCR assay. To provide template for TCR sequencing, every sample had RNA extracted and reverse transcribed into cDNA. First-strand cDNA was synthesized with SuperScript III using a 2:1 mix of oligo-dT and random hexamers. A synthetic immune receptor repertoire was used to gauge amplification bias, and whatever bias remained was removed computationally. In the original analysis: After raw reads were preprocessed to remove errors, the CDR3 was defined following IMGT conventions as running from the conserved cysteine to phenylalanine. Clonality was computed as 1 minus the Shannon entropy, with the entropy normalized by log2 of the number of productive unique TCRs. CD4 or CD8 identity of scalp clones was inferred by cross-referencing scalp TCRbeta sequences with sorted blood CD4 and CD8 repertoires. Not all clones reach the TCRdb copy of this immuneACCESS table, which keeps in-frame sequences only. Checked studies attribute under half of the gap to unresolved V genes and leave the rest unexplained. That table is the source of V, J and clone size, and D and trimming were worked out from the DNA. The sample records approximately 65,000 clones, more than 40% of which are singletons. In total, the top ten clones hold 15% to 20% of the sample.

This receptor was identified in a human donor with alopecia areata. Rearrangement joined TRBV29-1 to TRBJ2-7; 7 central bases correspond to TRBD1. The sequencing used CD8+ T cells sorted from blood, collected at week 0. The CDR3 region: CSVARGQPYEQYF. The nucleotides are TGCAGCGTTGCGAGGGGACAGCCATACGAGCAGTACTTC.